These 18 T cell receptor beta chains were all obtained from the same sample, sequenced in a study of blood T cell repertoires in COVID-19. Method: immunoSEQ multiplex PCR; TCRdb's copy keeps in-frame clones and lacks some. The table lists 100,000 to 150,000 clones, approximately 74% of them singletons. What was sequenced was peripheral blood. Every receptor here comes from a man aged 55 to 70 with acute or convalescent COVID-19.

The chain recombines TRBV7-6 with TRBJ1-1, with a possible D match to TRBD1 (5 bases). Germline CDR1 reads SGHVS; CDR2 reads FNYEAQ. This CDR3 has 13 amino acids. Trimming shortened V by 6 bases and J by 1 base, and 9 bases separated the two germline ends. CDR3 bases: TGTGCCAGCAGTACAGGATCGAACACTGAAGCTTTCTTT. Its protein product is CASSTGSNTEAFF.

In DNA form, the CDR3 reads TGTGCCAGTAGTATCGGGGGTACGGGTGAAAAACTGTTTTTT. Translated: CASSIGGTGEKLFF. The chain carries TRBV19 and TRBJ1-4, with D possibly matching TRBD1 (5 bases). The CDR3 extends over 14 amino acids. V was trimmed by 3 bases and J by 7 bases, leaving 12 bases between them. Germline V gene sequence: CDR1 LNHDA, CDR2 SQIVND (reference sequence).

The count of this clone is one. The chain uses TRBV11-1 and TRBJ2-7; 9 positions match TRBD2. Germline V lookup: CDR1 SGHAT, CDR2 FQDESV (reference sequence). The junction had 2 bases not matched to a gene; V was cut back by 5 bases and J by 3 bases. This CDR3 comprises 13 residues. The CDR3 sequence is CASSVSGGYEQYF. The CDR3 DNA reads TGTGCCAGCAGCGTTAGCGGGGGCTACGAGCAGTACTTC.

The gene calls are TRBV6-5 and TRBJ1-4; TRBD1 might be the D (6 bases). V lost 5 bases, J lost 0 bases, and 10 bases lay in between. CDR1 MNHEY and CDR2 SVGAGI come from the germline V gene. The CDR3 sequence is 15 residues long. CDR3 sequence (DNA): TGTGCCAGCAGTCTAGGGGGTGCAACTAATGAAAAACTGTTTTTT. Encoded protein: CASSLGGATNEKLFF.

This clone was observed once. This chain connects TRBV4-1 to TRBJ1-2; 8 bases match TRBD1. Germline assignment: CDR1 MGHRA and CDR2 YSYEKL. The CDR3 is 14 amino acids. V dropped 0 bases and J dropped 6; count of bases not matched to a gene: 3. The CDR3 DNA is TGCGCCAGCAGCCAAGATGCAGGGGGCGATGGCTACACCTTC. Amino acid sequence: CASSQDAGGDGYTF.

This clone was seen a few times. The chain carries TRBV10-1 and TRBJ1-1, with a tentative D call TRBD1 (6 bases). V lost 4 bases and J 6 bases, leaving 21 bases between the germline ends. There are 16 residues in the CDR3. Per germline, CDR1 WNHNN and CDR2 SYGVQD (reference sequence). The DNA of the CDR3 is TGCGCCAGCAGTGGACAGAGACAGGCGTCGGGCGCTGAAGCTTTCTTT. Residues: CASSGQRQASGAEAFF.

CDR3: CASSQDLDGELFF. CDR3 DNA: TGCGCCAGCAGCCAAGATTTAGACGGGGAGCTGTTTTTT. The rearrangement uses TRBV4-1 and TRBJ2-2; D remains ambiguous. The CDR3 is made up of 13 amino acids. Trimming stripped 0 bases from V and 7 bases from J, with 6 bases between. Germline V gene data show CDR1 as MGHRA and CDR2 as YSYEKL.

V gene TRBV4-2 combines with J gene TRBJ1-2, with a tentative D call TRBD1 (6 bases). This CDR3 is 15 amino acids long. Trimming stripped 1 base from V and 8 bases from J, with 17 bases between. Germline-derived CDR1 and CDR2 are LGHNA and YNFKEQ. The CDR3 sequence: CASSQGTATFFGYTF. DNA for the CDR3: TGTGCCAGCAGCCAAGGGACAGCGACCTTCTTCGGCTACACCTTC.

The chain combines TRBV11-3 with TRBJ2-7, with 10 bases lining up with TRBD1. The CDR3 length is 16 residues. Germline loops: CDR1 SGHNT, CDR2 YENEEA. V trimming: 5 bases; J trimming: 5 bases; junction bases outside the gene matches: 12. CDR3 sequence: CASSALETGGFHEQYF. The CDR3 coding sequence is TGTGCCAGCAGCGCCCTCGAGACAGGGGGCTTCCACGAGCAGTACTTC.

The chain couples TRBV11-2 to TRBJ2-3; TRBD2 aligns across 11 bases. Losses at the gene ends were 0 bases for V and 3 bases for J; bases not matched to a gene: 2. Germline lookup yields CDR1 SGHAT and CDR2 FQNNGV. CDR3 length: 16 amino acids. The CDR3 DNA reads as TGTGCCAGCAGCTTAGATAGCGGGAGGGTAACAGATACGCAGTATTTT. Translating it yields CASSLDSGRVTDTQYF.

The chain links TRBV3-1 (or the pseudogene TRBV3-2) to TRBJ1-1, with 8 nucleotides matching TRBD1. V gave up 6 bases and J gave up 4 bases; unmatched junction bases: 10. The CDR3 contains 15 residues. CDR1 LGHDT and CDR2 YNNKEL come from the germline V gene (reference sequence). For the CDR3, the DNA is TGTGCCAGCAGTCCTCTTACAGGGGGTAGCACTGAAGCTTTCTTT. It translates to CASSPLTGGSTEAFF.

This clone was seen once. This chain's CDR3 is CAISDSGKPTDTQYF. DNA for the CDR3: TGTGCCATCAGTGATAGCGGGAAGCCCACAGATACGCAGTATTTT. The rearrangement joins TRBV10-3 to TRBJ2-3; TRBD2 agrees at 8 bases. Germline lookup yields CDR1 ENHRY and CDR2 SYGVKD. V was clipped by 3 bases and J by 2 bases; unmatched bases: 4. The CDR3 has 15 residues.

The chain couples TRBV15 to TRBJ2-7, with D unresolved. Germline loops: CDR1 LNHNV, CDR2 YYDKDF (reference sequence). The CDR3 totals 15 residues. Trimming took off 1 base at V and 2 bases at J, with 12 bases between the two ends. The CDR3 spells CATSRGSAATYEQYF. The CDR3 DNA sequence: TGTGCCACCAGCAGAGGGAGTGCAGCTACCTACGAGCAGTACTTC.

This clone was seen a handful of times. The J gene is TRBJ2-2, the V gene TRBV3-1 (or the pseudogene TRBV3-2); D might be TRBD2 (5 bases). The CDR3 contains 15 residues. With 1 base removed from V and 3 bases from J, the gap between germline ends came to 9 bases. Germline-derived CDR1 and CDR2 are LGHDT and YNNKEL (reference sequence). The CDR3 protein is CASSQAGSYTGELFF. The CDR3 region has the DNA TGTGCCAGCAGCCAAGCGGGATCCTACACCGGGGAGCTGTTTTTT.

The chain links TRBV10-3 to TRBJ2-3; TRBD2 matches at 8 bases. Germline loops: CDR1 ENHRY, CDR2 SYGVKD. V shed 6 bases and J 4 bases; nucleotides not matched to a gene: 12. The CDR3 consists of 16 residues. The CDR3 sequence: CAIRGGGRRGPDTQYF. The CDR3 region has the DNA TGTGCCATCAGGGGAGGCGGGAGGAGGGGCCCAGATACGCAGTATTTT.

This rearrangement joins TRBV12-3 or TRBV12-4 to TRBJ2-7; the D is unclear. The CDR3 sequence is 13 residues long. V lost 1 base and J 0 bases, leaving 4 bases between the germline ends. CDR3 nucleotide sequence: TGTGCCAGCAGTTTAGACAGCTCCTACGAGCAGTACTTC. This sequence encodes CASSLDSSYEQYF.

The rearrangement joins TRBV15 to TRBJ1-1, with TRBD1 matching 7 bases. The CDR3 loop spans 15 amino acids. The V segment lost 5 bases and the J segment 4 bases; nucleotides outside the gene matches: 10. The germline V gene encodes CDR1 LNHNV and CDR2 YYDKDF (reference sequence). The CDR3 sequence: CATSPGQYGSTEAFF. As DNA, the CDR3 is TGTGCCACCAGCCCGGGACAGTATGGGAGCACTGAAGCTTTCTTT.

The V call is TRBV10-3, the J call TRBJ1-2, with TRBD1 matching over 8 bases. Unmatched junction bases numbered 8, after V lost 3 bases and J lost 8 bases. Germline V gene sequence: CDR1 ENHRY, CDR2 SYGVKD. This CDR3 spans 14 amino acids. The CDR3 is CAISDPGTGGGYTF. CDR3 sequence (DNA): TGTGCCATCAGTGATCCCGGGACAGGAGGGGGCTACACCTTC.